Included here is one TCR beta chain sequence, with context. Its antigen is currently unknown. V lost 6 bases, J lost 9 bases, and 6 bases stayed unmatched. Germline V gene data show CDR1 as MNHEY and CDR2 as SVGAGI. The CDR3 has 12 residues. These data belong to a study of response to subunit inactivated influenza vaccine. Study results and caveats: That few new T cells are recruited by each seasonal influenza vaccination was the authors' suggestion.

TCRdb re-analysed the RT-PCR reads in MiXCR, keeping a single row per CDR3 protein. The profile shows around 790,000 distinct CDR3 sequences, 21% of them singletons. The chain links TRBV6-5 to TRBJ1-1, with 8 positions matching TRBD1. The source is a man aged 50 or older who received an inactivated influenza vaccine. The sample in question was PBMCs from blood, obtained around 5 days after vaccination. The CDR3 spells CASSPGQGKAFF. The CDR3 coding sequence is TGTGCCAGCAGCCCCGGACAGGGTAAAGCTTTCTTT.